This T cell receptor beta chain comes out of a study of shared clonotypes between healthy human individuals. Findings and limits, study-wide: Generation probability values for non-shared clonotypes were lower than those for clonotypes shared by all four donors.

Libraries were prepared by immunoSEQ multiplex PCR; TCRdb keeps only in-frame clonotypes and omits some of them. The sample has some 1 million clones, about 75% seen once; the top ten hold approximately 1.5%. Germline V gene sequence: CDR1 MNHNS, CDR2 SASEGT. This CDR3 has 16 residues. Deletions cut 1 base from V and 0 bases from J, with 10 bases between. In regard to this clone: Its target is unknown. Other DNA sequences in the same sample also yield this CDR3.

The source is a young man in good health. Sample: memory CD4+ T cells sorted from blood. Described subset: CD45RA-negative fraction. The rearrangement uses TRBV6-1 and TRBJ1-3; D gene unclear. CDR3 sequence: CASSEVQSSSGNTIYF. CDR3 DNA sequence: TGTGCCAGCAGTGAAGTTCAGTCGAGCTCTGGAAACACCATATATTTT.